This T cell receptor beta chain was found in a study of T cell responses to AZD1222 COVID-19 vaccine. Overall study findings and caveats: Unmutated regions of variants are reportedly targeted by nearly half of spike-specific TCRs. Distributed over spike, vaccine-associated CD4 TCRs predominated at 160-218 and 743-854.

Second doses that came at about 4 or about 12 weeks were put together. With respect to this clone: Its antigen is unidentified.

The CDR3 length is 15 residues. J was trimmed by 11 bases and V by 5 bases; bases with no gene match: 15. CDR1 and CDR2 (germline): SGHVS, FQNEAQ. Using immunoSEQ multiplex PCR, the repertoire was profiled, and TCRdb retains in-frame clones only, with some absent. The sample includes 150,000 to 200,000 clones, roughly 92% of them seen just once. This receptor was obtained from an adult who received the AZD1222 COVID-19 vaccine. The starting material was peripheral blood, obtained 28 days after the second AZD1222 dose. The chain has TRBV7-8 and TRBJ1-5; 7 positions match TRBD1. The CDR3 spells CASSDTVNRGRTQHF. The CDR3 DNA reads TGTGCCAGCAGCGATACCGTTAACAGGGGTCGGACCCAGCATTTT.